The subject of this entry is one TCR beta chain. Generated by immunoSEQ multiplex PCR, the TCRdb table keeps only in-frame clones and is missing some. The profile shows about 18,000 clones, roughly 80% of them singletons. The CDR3 contains 13 residues. Germline assignment: CDR1 KGHSH and CDR2 LQKENI. With 2 bases removed from V and 7 bases from J, the gap between germline ends came to 6 bases. This entry belongs to a study of control samples from healthy donors and cancer patients. The sequence derives from an elderly man with head and neck cancer. The sample was PBMCs. This chain links TRBV18 with TRBJ1-6, with no clear D. CDR3 protein: CASSPGGNSPLHF. CDR3 coding DNA: TGTGCCAGCTCACCAGGCGGGAATTCACCCCTCCACTTT.